Shown below are 17 T cell receptor beta chains from a single sample sequenced in a study of CD8 T cells in Susac syndrome. Reverse transcription used roughly 0.45 to 1 ug RNA and random hexamers. TCRdb recomputed calls from the immunoSEQ multiplex PCR reads with MiXCR, one row per CDR3 protein. The sample contains 130,000 or so distinct CDR3 sequences, over 75% of which appear only once. The sample comprised CD8+ T cells from PBMCs. The receptor source for this set is a human donor with multiple sclerosis.

The chain is built from TRBV19 and TRBJ2-2; D is unresolved. Germline CDR1 LNHDA, CDR2 SQIVND (reference sequence). The CDR3 length is 14 residues. V was trimmed by 5 bases and J by 4 bases, leaving 11 bases between them. The DNA for the CDR3 is TGTGCCAGTAGTTTTCTGGCGGTCACCGGGGAGCTGTTTTTT. This gives the protein CASSFLAVTGELFF.

The V call is TRBV28, the J call TRBJ2-3; D is undetermined. The CDR3 loop spans 16 amino acids. Per germline, CDR1 MDHEN and CDR2 SYDVKM. The V gene lost 3 bases and the J gene lost 0 bases, with 13 bases spanning the gap. Written as DNA, the CDR3 is TGTGCCAGCAGTTTTAAGGGCTATTTGAGCACAGATACGCAGTATTTT. Encoded protein: CASSFKGYLSTDTQYF.

V usage is TRBV24-1 and J usage is TRBJ2-1; 9 bases map to TRBD2. CDR3 length: 15 amino acids. Unmatched junction bases numbered 6, after V lost 3 bases and J lost 7 bases. The germline CDR1 and CDR2 sequences are KGHDR and SFDVKD. The CDR3 is CATSDPSGEKNEQFF. The CDR3 DNA sequence: TGTGCCACCAGTGATCCTAGCGGGGAGAAGAATGAGCAGTTCTTC.

The rearrangement uses TRBV2 and TRBJ1-2, with 7 positions matching TRBD1. Germline CDR1 reads SNHLY; CDR2 reads FYNNEI. The CDR3 loop spans 12 amino acids. J was trimmed by 8 bases and V by 5 bases; bases with no gene match: 5. The CDR3 protein is CASSLTGSGYTF. CDR3 bases: TGTGCCAGCAGTCTGACAGGGTCGGGCTACACCTTC.

The V and J genes are TRBV2 and TRBJ1-2; unclear D gene. Trimming shortened V by 3 bases and J by 6 bases, and 17 bases separated the two germline ends. Germline CDR1 SNHLY, CDR2 FYNNEI. The CDR3 sequence is 15 residues long. The CDR3 is CASSEVRGVEDGYTF. DNA of the CDR3: TGTGCCAGCAGTGAGGTTCGTGGGGTAGAGGATGGCTACACCTTC.

The rearrangement links TRBV19 to TRBJ2-1; D perhaps matches TRBD2 (5 bases). CDR1 LNHDA and CDR2 SQIVND come from the germline V gene (reference sequence). The CDR3 contains 15 residues. V was trimmed by 3 bases and J by 0 bases, leaving 9 bases between them. CDR3 loop: CASSIIRDSYNEQFF. The DNA of the CDR3 is TGTGCCAGTAGTATCATCCGGGACTCCTACAATGAGCAGTTCTTC. Supplemented by reference TRBV19 and TRBJ2-1, the full variable domain reads DGGITQSPKYLFRKEGQNVTLSCEQNLNHDAMYWYRQDPGQGLRLIYYSQIVNDFQKGDIAEGYSVSREKKESFPLTVTSAQKNPTAFYLCASSIIRDSYNEQFFGPGTRLTVL.

V and J are TRBV25-1 and TRBJ2-1; D uncertain. Germline lookup yields CDR1 MGHDK and CDR2 SYGVNS. CDR3 length: 17 amino acids. The germline V and J ends were trimmed by 4 bases and 7 bases, with 23 bases remaining between them. The CDR3 loop reads CASSVSPWTQGHNEQFF. The CDR3, as DNA: TGTGCCAGCAGTGTCTCCCCCTGGACCCAAGGCCATAATGAGCAGTTCTTC. The full variable domain, completed using reference TRBV25-1 and TRBJ2-1, is EADIYQTPRYLVIGTGKKITLECSQTMGHDKMYWYQQDPGMELHLIHYSYGVNSTEKGDLSSESTVSRIRTEHFPLTLESARPSHTSQYLCASSVSPWTQGHNEQFFGPGTRLTVL.

This clonotype has a single count. This chain joins TRBV6-5 and TRBJ2-1; D unclear. The CDR3 totals 13 residues. The germline gives CDR1 MNHEY, CDR2 SVGAGI. The V end lost 6 bases, the J end lost 9 bases, and 15 bases lay between the germline ends. Written as DNA, the CDR3 is TGTGCCAGCAGGACGAGTGGGCATAGTGAGCAGTTCTTC. The encoded protein is CASRTSGHSEQFF.

The rearrangement uses TRBV6-5 and TRBJ2-7, with D uncertain. The CDR3 runs 13 residues. Germline CDR1 and CDR2: MNHEY and SVGAGI. V shed 8 bases and J shed 6 bases, with 17 bases lying between them. CDR3 loop: CASYSQLGPEQYF. Here the CDR3 DNA reads TGTGCCAGCTATTCCCAGCTAGGGCCCGAGCAGTACTTC.

V is TRBV6-5 and J is TRBJ1-1; no reliable D call. CDR1 is MNHEY, CDR2 SVGAGI, per germline. Trimming took off 3 bases at V and 1 base at J, with 12 bases between the two ends. The CDR3 is made up of 15 amino acids. The DNA of the CDR3 is TGTGCCAGCAGTTATAAGAGGGATGGGAACACTGAAGCTTTCTTT. Its translation: CASSYKRDGNTEAFF.

This rearrangement joins TRBV5-5 to TRBJ1-5, with D unresolved. Germline V gives CDR1 SGHKS, CDR2 YYEKEE (reference sequence). The CDR3 consists of 13 residues. V was shortened by 3 bases and J by 7 bases, with 11 bases between the two germline ends. CDR3 sequence: CASSSWDGQPQHF. For the CDR3, the DNA is TGTGCCAGCAGCTCATGGGATGGCCAGCCCCAGCATTTT.

The V gene is TRBV6-2 or TRBV6-3, the J gene TRBJ1-3; no definite D call. Germline CDR1 reads MNHEY; CDR2 reads SVGEGT. The V end was cut by 7 bases, the J end by 4 bases, with 5 bases between. The CDR3 extends over 11 amino acids. The CDR3 DNA sequence: TGTGCCAGCACATCAGGAAACACCATATATTTT. Encoded protein: CASTSGNTIYF.

The chain combines TRBV11-2 with TRBJ2-1, with 7 nucleotides matching TRBD2. The junction had 22 bases not matched to a gene; V was cut back by 7 bases and J by 7 bases. This CDR3 contains 18 residues. From germline, CDR1 is SGHAT and CDR2 FQNNGV. This CDR3 is CASNHPRVGGPPANEQFF. CDR3 DNA: TGTGCCAGCAACCACCCTCGGGTGGGAGGGCCCCCCGCGAATGAGCAGTTCTTC. The full variable domain, completed using reference TRBV11-2 and TRBJ2-1, is EAGVAQSPRYKIIEKRQSVAFWCNPISGHATLYWYQQILGQGPKLLIQFQNNGVVDDSQLPKDRFSAERLKGVDSTLKIQPAKLEDSAVYLCASNHPRVGGPPANEQFFGPGTRLTVL.

The J gene is TRBJ2-7, the V gene TRBV5-4; D gene ambiguous. Between the trimmed V and J ends, which lost 2 bases and 5 bases, there was a span of 5 bases. Germline CDR1 and CDR2: SGHNT and YYREEE (reference sequence). The length of the CDR3 is 11 residues. DNA of the CDR3: TGTGCCAGCAGCTTCGGACACGAGCAGTACTTC. This translates into CASSFGHEQYF.

The chain links TRBV24-1 to TRBJ1-5; D not certain. Germline values: CDR1 KGHDR, CDR2 SFDVKD. V lost 9 bases and J 8 bases, leaving 7 bases between the germline ends. This CDR3 region has 10 residues. The CDR3 bases are TGTGCCACCCCTCGGGAGCCCCAGCATTTT. Translation: CATPREPQHF.

This clonotype was observed a single time. The chain is built from TRBV24-1 and TRBJ2-3; D remains ambiguous. Deletions cut 3 bases from V and 7 bases from J, with 4 bases between. The germline V gene has CDR1 KGHDR and CDR2 SFDVKD. This CDR3 has 11 residues. The CDR3 DNA reads as TGTGCCACCAGTGATGGAAATACGCAGTATTTT. The encoded protein is CATSDGNTQYF.

This clonotype was recorded only once. V gene TRBV4-2 combines with J gene TRBJ1-1; maybe TRBD1 (6 bases). The CDR3 totals 16 residues. The germline CDR1 and CDR2 sequences are LGHNA and YNFKEQ. V gave up 4 bases and J gave up 3 bases, with 18 bases separating them. The CDR3 loop is CASSRRQAGLDTEAFF. CDR3 DNA sequence: TGTGCCAGCAGCCGGCGACAGGCTGGTTTGGACACTGAAGCTTTCTTT.